This T cell receptor (beta chain) was profiled in a study of graft-versus-host responses after intestinal transplantation. Study details: Anti-thymocyte globulin induction was given to all recipients, followed by tacrolimus and steroids for around three years. Study conclusions and caveats: Early post-transplant falls in HvG clones accompanied the peak levels of circulating GvH clones. Individuals who had graft-donor T cell macrochimerism had allografts that showed high graft-versus-host to host-versus-graft clonal ratios.

Data came from immunoSEQ multiplex PCR; TCRdb stores just in-frame clones and leaves some out. Found here are roughly 120,000 clones, 80% to 95% of them singletons; the top ten hold 0.4% to 0.55%. Worth noting for this clone: The antigen is undetermined.

The specimen comprised unstimulated CD8+ T cells sorted from spleen or lymph node cells, sampled before intestinal transplant. The sequence was collected from a human donor who received an intestinal transplant.

CDR3 DNA sequence: TGCGCCAGCAGCCAAGGACGGTCGTACGAGCAGTACTTC. Protein sequence: CASSQGRSYEQYF. This sequence joins TRBV4-1 and TRBJ2-7; no reliable D call. Germline loops: CDR1 MGHRA, CDR2 YSYEKL. V dropped 1 base and J dropped 4 bases, with 8 bases sitting between them. This CDR3 has 13 amino acids.